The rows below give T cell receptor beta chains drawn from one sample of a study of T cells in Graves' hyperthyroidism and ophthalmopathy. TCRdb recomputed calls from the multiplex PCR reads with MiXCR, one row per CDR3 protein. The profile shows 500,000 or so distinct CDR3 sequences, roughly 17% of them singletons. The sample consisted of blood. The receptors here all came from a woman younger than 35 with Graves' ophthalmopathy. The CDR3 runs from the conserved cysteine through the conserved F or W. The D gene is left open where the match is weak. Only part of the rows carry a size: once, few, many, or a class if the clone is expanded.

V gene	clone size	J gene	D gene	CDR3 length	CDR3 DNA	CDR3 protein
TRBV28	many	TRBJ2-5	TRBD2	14	TGTGCCAGCAGCTTGGTGGGGGGGCAAGAGACCCAGTACTTC	CASSLVGGQETQYF
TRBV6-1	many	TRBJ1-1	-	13	TGTGCCAGCAGTCCCGGGGCCAGGACTGAAGCTTTCTTT	CASSPGARTEAFF
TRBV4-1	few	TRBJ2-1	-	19	TGCGCCAGCAGCCAAGGAACCGGTCGGGCTGGAAGCTCCTACAATGAGCAGTTCTTC	CASSQGTGRAGSSYNEQFF
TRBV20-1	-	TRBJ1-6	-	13	TGCAGTGCTAGGCAGCGGAGCGCGGGGCCCCTCCACTTT	CSARQRSAGPLHF
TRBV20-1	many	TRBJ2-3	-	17	TGCAGTGCTAGAGCAGTAGCGGCAGGACACCCCACAGATACGCAGTATTTT	CSARAVAAGHPTDTQYF
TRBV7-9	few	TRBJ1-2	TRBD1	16	TGTGCCAGCAGCTTCAGCCGACAGGGGGTCGACTATGGCTACACCTTC	CASSFSRQGVDYGYTF
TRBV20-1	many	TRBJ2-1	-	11	TGCAGTGCTAGACGAAACCATGAGCAGTTCTTC	CSARRNHEQFF
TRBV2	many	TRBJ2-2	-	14	TGTGCCAGCAGTGATTCGGGCTACACCGGGGAGCTGTTTTTT	CASSDSGYTGELFF
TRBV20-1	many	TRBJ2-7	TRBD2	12	TGCAGTGGAGGACTAGCGGATTACGAGCAGTACTTC	CSGGLADYEQYF
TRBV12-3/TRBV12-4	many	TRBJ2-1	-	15	TGTGCCAGCACCCCCAACGTGGTCGCCTACAATGAGCAGTTCTTC	CASTPNVVAYNEQFF
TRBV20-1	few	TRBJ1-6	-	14	TGCAGTGCCCTGACAGACAGCAATAATTCACCCCTCCACTTT	CSALTDSNNSPLHF
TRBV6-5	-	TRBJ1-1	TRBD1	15	TGTGCCAGCAGTTACTCCACAGGGGGCGGTTCTGAAGCTTTCTTT	CASSYSTGGGSEAFF
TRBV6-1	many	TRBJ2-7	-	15	TGTGCCAGCAGTGAAGTAGGTTGGGTGGGGATCGAGCAGTACTTC	CASSEVGWVGIEQYF
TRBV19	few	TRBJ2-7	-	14	TGTGCCAGTAGTATAGCTCCAGGTCTCGACGAGCAGTACTTC	CASSIAPGLDEQYF
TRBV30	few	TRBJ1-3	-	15	TGTGCCTGGAGTGGGACAGCTTTTGGAGAAAACACCATATATTTT	CAWSGTAFGENTIYF
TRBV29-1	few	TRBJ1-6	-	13	TGCAGCGTCGCAGGGGAATTGGATTCACCCCTCCACTTT	CSVAGELDSPLHF
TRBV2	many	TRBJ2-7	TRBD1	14	TGTGCCAGCAGTGATCAGGGGGCGTTCGACGAGCAGTACTTC	CASSDQGAFDEQYF
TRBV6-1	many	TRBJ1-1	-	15	TGTGCCAGCAGTGAATACGACAGACTGTCGAGTGAAGCTTTCTTT	CASSEYDRLSSEAFF
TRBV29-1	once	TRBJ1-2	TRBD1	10	TGCAGCGCGGGGACAGGGGAGGGTACCTTC	CSAGTGEGTF
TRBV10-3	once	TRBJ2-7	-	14	TGTGCCATCAGGGAGCAGGGTGAAGCCTACGAGCAGTACTTC	CAIREQGEAYEQYF
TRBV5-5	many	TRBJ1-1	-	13	TGTGCCAGCAGCTTGGGAAGGACCGCTGAAGCTTTCTTT	CASSLGRTAEAFF
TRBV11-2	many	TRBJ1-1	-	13	TGTGCCAGCACGACGCAGGGGAACACTGAAGCTTTCTTT	CASTTQGNTEAFF
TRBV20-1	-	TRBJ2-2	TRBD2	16	TGCAGTGCTAGTATGGCTAGCGGGAGGTACACCGGGGAGCTGTTTTTT	CSASMASGRYTGELFF
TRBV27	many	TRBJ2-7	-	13	TGTGCCAGCAGTTTAACGGGGTCCTACGAGCAGTACTTC	CASSLTGSYEQYF
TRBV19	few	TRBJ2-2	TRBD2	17	TGTGCCAGTAGTCGGACTAGCGCCGGGGTAATCACCGGGGAGCTGTTTTTT	CASSRTSAGVITGELFF
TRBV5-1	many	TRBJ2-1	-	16	TGCGCCAGCAGCCTTCGAGACAGGCGTTCCTACAATGAGCAGTTCTTC	CASSLRDRRSYNEQFF
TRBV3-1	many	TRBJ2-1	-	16	TGTGCCAGCAGCCAAGATGCCGACAGACCGTCCAATGAGCAGTTCTTC	CASSQDADRPSNEQFF
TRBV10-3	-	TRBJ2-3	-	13	TGTGCCATCAGCCCGGGGTGGAGGGATACGCAGTATTTT	CAISPGWRDTQYF
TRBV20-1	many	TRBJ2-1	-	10	TGCAGTGCTAAATACAATGAGCAGTTCTTC	CSAKYNEQFF
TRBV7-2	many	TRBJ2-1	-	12	TGTGCCAGCAGCTTGGACAACAATGAGCAGTTCTTC	CASSLDNNEQFF
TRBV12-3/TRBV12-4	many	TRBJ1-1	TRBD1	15	TGTGCCAGCAGTTACCAGAGGACAGGGGACACTGAAGCTTTCTTT	CASSYQRTGDTEAFF
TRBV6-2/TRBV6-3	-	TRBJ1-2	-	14	TGTGCCAGCAGCAATAACGCGGCAGTCTATGGCCACACCTTC	CASSNNAAVYGHTF
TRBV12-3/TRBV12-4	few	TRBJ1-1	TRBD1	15	TGTGCCAGCATATCAGGGGGCCCGCTGAACACTGAAGCTTTCTTT	CASISGGPLNTEAFF
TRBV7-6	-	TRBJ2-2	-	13	TGTGCCAGCAGCTCATTATCGAACGGGGAGCTGTTTTTT	CASSSLSNGELFF
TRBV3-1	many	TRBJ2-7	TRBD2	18	TGTGCCAGCAGCCGCAACCGACTAGCGGGGGCAAGCTCCTACGAGCAGTACTTC	CASSRNRLAGASSYEQYF
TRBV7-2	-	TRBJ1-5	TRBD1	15	TGTGCCAGCAGCTTAGATTCAGGGGGGCGCCAGCCCCAGCATTTT	CASSLDSGGRQPQHF
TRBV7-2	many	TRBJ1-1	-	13	TGTGCCAGCAGCTTAGATGGAGGGGTGGTAGCTTTCTTT	CASSLDGGVVAFF
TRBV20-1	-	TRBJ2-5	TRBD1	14	TGCAGTGCTCGACAGGGGGCCTATCTGGGGACCCAGTACTTC	CSARQGAYLGTQYF